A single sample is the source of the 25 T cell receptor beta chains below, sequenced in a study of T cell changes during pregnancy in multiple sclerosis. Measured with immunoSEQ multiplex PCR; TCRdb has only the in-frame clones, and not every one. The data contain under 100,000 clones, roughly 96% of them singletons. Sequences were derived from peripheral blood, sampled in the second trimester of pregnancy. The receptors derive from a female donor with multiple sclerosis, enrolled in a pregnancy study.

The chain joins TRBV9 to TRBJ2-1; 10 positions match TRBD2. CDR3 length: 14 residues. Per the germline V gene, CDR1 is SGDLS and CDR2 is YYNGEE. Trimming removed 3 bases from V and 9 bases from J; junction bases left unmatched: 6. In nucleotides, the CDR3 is TGTGCCAGCAGCGCCCAACTAGCGGGACGTGAGCAGTTCTTC. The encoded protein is CASSAQLAGREQFF. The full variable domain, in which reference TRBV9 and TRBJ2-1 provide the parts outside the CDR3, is DSGVTQTPKHLITATGQRVTLRCSPRSGDLSVYWYQQSLDQGLQFLIQYYNGEERAKGNILERFSAQQFPDLHSELNLSSLELGDSALYFCASSAQLAGREQFFGPGTRLTVL.

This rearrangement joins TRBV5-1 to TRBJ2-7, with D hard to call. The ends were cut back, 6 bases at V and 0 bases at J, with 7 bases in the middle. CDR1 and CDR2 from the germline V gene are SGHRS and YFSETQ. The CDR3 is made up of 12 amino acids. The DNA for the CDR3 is TGCGCCAGCACGGGTAACTCCTACGAGCAGTACTTC. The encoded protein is CASTGNSYEQYF.

In DNA, the CDR3 is TGTGCCAGCAGCGTAGAGGCAGGCAGCCTGAACACTGAAGCTTTCTTT. Protein product: CASSVEAGSLNTEAFF. V gene TRBV9 combines with J gene TRBJ1-1; D ambiguous. The CDR3 covers 16 residues. V dropped 0 bases and J dropped 0 bases, with 12 bases sitting between them. Germline assignment: CDR1 SGDLS and CDR2 YYNGEE.

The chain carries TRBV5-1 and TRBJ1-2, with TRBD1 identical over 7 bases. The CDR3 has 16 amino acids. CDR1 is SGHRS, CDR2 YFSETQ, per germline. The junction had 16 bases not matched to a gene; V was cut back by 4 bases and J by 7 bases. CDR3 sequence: CASSLAVGGGSIGYTF. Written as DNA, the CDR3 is TGCGCCAGCAGCCTCGCGGTAGGGGGCGGTTCGATTGGCTACACCTTC.

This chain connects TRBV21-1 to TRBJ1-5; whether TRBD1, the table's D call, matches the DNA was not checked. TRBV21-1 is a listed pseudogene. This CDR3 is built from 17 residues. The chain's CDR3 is CASSDRDRGPSNQPQHF. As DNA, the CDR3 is TGTGCCAGCAGCGACCGGGACAGGGGGCCGAGCAATCAGCCCCAGCATTTT.

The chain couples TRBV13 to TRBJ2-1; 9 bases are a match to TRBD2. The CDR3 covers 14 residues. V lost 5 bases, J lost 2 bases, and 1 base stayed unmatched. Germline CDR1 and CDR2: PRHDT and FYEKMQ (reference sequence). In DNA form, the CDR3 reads TGTGCCAGCAGCAGGACTAGCGCCTACAATGAGCAGTTCTTC. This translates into CASSRTSAYNEQFF.

The CDR3 region is CASSSTLPGQGVDGYTF. In nucleotides, the CDR3 is TGCGCCAGCAGCTCGACCTTACCGGGACAGGGTGTTGATGGCTACACCTTC. V usage is TRBV5-1 and J usage is TRBJ1-2; 9 bases line up with TRBD1. From germline, CDR1 is SGHRS and CDR2 YFSETQ. After removal of 3 bases from V and 6 bases from J, the junction contained 15 bases not matched to a gene. The CDR3 covers 17 residues.

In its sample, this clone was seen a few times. CDR3 loop: CASRETGVGPQHF. CDR3 bases: TGTGCCAGCAGGGAAACAGGGGTAGGGCCCCAGCATTTT. The chain is built from TRBV6-1 and TRBJ1-5, with 7 bases matching TRBD1. Per germline, CDR1 MNHNS and CDR2 SASEGT. The CDR3 contains 13 residues. With 6 bases clipped from V and 9 bases from J, the junction kept 8 bases outside the gene matches.

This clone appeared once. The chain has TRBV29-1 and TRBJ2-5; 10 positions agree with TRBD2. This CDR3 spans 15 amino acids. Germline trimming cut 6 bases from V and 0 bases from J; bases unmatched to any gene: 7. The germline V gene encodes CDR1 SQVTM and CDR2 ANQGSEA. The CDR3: CSVGGTSANQETQYF. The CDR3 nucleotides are TGCAGCGTGGGAGGGACTAGCGCTAACCAAGAGACCCAGTACTTC.

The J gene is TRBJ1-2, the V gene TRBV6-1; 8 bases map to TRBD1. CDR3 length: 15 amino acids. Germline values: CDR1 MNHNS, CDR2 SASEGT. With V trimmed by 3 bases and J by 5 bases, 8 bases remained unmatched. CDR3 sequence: CASSEANYRGYGYTF. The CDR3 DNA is TGTGCCAGCAGTGAGGCAAACTACAGGGGGTATGGCTACACCTTC.

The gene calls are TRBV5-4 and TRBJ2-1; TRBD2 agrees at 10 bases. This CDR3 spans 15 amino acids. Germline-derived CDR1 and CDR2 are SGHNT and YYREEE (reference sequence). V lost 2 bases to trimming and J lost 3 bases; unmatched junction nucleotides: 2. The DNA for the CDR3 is TGTGCCAGCAGCTTAGCGGGAGGGGGCTACAATGAGCAGTTCTTC. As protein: CASSLAGGGYNEQFF.

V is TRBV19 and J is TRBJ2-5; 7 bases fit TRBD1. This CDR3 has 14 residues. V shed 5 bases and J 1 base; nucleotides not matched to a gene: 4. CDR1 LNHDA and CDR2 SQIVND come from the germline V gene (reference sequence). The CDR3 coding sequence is TGTGCCAGTAGTCCAACAGGGGTCCAAGAGACCCAGTACTTC. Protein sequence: CASSPTGVQETQYF.

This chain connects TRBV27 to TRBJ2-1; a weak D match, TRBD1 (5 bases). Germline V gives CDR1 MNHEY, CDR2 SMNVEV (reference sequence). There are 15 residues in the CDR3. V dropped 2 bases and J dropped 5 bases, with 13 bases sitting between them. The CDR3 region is CASSLVRGWDNEQFF. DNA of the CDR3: TGTGCCAGCAGTTTAGTAAGGGGTTGGGACAATGAGCAGTTCTTC.

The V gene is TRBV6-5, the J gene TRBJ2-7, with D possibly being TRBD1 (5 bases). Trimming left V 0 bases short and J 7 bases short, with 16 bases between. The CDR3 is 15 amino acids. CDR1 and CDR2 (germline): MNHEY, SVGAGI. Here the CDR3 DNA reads TGTGCCAGCAGTTACTCGATGGGTGGGGCTGGGGAGCAGTACTTC. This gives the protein CASSYSMGGAGEQYF.

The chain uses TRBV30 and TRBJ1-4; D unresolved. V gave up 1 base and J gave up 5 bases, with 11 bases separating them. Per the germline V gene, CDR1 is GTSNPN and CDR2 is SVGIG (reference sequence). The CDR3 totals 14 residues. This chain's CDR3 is CAWSGGRENEKLFF. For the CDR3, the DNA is TGTGCCTGGAGTGGAGGACGGGAGAATGAAAAACTGTTTTTT.

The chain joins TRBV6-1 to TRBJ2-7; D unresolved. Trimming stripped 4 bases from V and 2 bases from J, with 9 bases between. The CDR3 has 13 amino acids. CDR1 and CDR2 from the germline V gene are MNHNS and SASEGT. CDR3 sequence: CASSGIPAYEQYF. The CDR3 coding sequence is TGTGCCAGCAGTGGCATACCGGCCTACGAGCAGTACTTC.

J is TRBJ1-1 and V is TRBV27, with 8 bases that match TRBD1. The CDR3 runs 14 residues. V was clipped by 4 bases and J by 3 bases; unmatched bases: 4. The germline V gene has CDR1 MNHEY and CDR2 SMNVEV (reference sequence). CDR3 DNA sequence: TGTGCCAGCAGTTCGCCGACAGGGGACACTGAAGCTTTCTTT. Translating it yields CASSSPTGDTEAFF.

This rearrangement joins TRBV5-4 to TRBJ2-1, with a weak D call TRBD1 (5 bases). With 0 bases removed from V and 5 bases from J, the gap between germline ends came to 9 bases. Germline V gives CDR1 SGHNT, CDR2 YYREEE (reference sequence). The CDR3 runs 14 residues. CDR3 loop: CASSLGGSDNEQFF. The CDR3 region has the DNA TGTGCCAGCAGCTTGGGGGGCTCGGACAATGAGCAGTTCTTC.

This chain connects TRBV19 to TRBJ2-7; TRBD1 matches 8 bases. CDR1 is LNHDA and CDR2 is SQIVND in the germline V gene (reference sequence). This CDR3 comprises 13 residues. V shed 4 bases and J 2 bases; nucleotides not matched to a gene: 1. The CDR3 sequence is CASSTTGAYEQYF. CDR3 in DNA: TGTGCCAGTAGTACGACAGGGGCCTACGAGCAGTACTTC.

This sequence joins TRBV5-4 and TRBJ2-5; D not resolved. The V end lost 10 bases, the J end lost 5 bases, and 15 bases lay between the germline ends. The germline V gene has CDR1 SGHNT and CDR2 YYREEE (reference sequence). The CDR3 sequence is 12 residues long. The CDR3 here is CACGPIGETQYF. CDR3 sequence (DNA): TGTGCCTGTGGCCCGATTGGTGAGACCCAGTACTTC. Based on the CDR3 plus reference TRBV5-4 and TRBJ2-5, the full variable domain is ETGVTQSPTHLIKTRGQQVTLRCSSQSGHNTVSWYQQALGQGPQFIFQYYREEENGRGNFPPRFSGLQFPNYSSELNVNALELDDSALYLCACGPIGETQYFGPGTRLLVL.

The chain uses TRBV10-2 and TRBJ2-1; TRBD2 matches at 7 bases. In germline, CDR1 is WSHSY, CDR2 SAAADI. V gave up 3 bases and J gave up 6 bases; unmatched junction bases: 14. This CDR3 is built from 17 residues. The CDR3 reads CASSDAGGRASSNEQFF. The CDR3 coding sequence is TGCGCCAGCAGTGATGCCGGTGGGAGGGCCTCCAGCAATGAGCAGTTCTTC.

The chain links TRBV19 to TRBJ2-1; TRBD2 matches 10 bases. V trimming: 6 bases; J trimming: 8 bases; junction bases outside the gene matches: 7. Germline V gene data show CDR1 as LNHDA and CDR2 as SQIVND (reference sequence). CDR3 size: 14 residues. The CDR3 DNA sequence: TGTGCCAGTAGACAGCGGGAGGGGAAGGATGAGCAGTTCTTC. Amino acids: CASRQREGKDEQFF.

For the CDR3, the DNA is TGCGCCAGCAGTATCGGGACAGACCATCAGCCCCAGCATTTT. Protein: CASSIGTDHQPQHF. The V gene is TRBV10-2, the J gene TRBJ1-5, with 7 positions matching TRBD1. The trim removed 5 bases at V and 5 bases at J, leaving 6 bases unmatched. The V gene's germline CDR1 is WSHSY and CDR2 SAAADI. The CDR3 contains 14 residues.

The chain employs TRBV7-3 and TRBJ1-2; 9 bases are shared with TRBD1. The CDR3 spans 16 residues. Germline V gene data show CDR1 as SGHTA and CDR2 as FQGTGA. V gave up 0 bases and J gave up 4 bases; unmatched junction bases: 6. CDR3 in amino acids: CASSLTGTGQSYGYTF. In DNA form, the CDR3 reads TGTGCCAGCAGCTTAACCGGGACAGGGCAGAGCTATGGCTACACCTTC.

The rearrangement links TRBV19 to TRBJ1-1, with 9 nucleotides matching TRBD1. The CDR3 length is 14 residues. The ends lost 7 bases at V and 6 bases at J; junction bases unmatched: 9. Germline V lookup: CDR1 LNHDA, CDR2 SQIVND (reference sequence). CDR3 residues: CASNRNRGHPEAFF. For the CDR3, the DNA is TGTGCCAGTAACCGAAACAGGGGGCACCCTGAAGCTTTCTTT.